This T cell receptor (beta chain) appears in the sequencing data of a study of T-cell memory formation after mild COVID-19. As for the study in general: Largely, the TCR clusters proved donor specific. Findings and limits, study-wide: A subset of responding clones appeared in pre-infection memory, suggesting cross-reactive memory joined.

On this clonotype itself: Its antigen is still unknown.

Using its own MiXCR run on the 5' RACE reads, TCRdb lists one record per CDR3 protein. The data show 150,000 or so distinct CDR3 sequences, 20% to 25% seen once. The source material was PBMCs or a T cell subset sorted from them (not recorded which). This sequence originates from an adult woman who had mild COVID-19 (a few samples of this study predate the infection). Cell type and time point are not known.

The CDR3 nucleotides are TGCGCCAGCAGCCAAGATACCGGGACTAGCTCCTACGAGCAGTACTTC. It specifies CASSQDTGTSSYEQYF. The chain has TRBV4-1 and TRBJ2-7; the match to TRBD2 covers 8 bases. CDR3 size: 16 residues. V was clipped by 0 bases and J by 0 bases; unmatched bases: 4. Germline-derived CDR1 and CDR2 are MGHRA and YSYEKL.